This passage covers 15 T cell receptor beta chains from one sample sequenced in a study of molecular identifiers for immune sequencing clone quantification. One entry per CDR3 protein results from TCRdb running MiXCR on the PCR reads. The repertoire holds about 40,000 distinct CDR3 sequences, with about a fifth as singletons. Sequencing input: naive CD8+ T cells from blood, with Jurkat cell RNA spiked in. Specified subset: FACS-sorted CD8+CD4-CCR7+CD45RA+ naive T cells. All receptors derive from a human donor in good health. Some libraries in this study had Jurkat cell RNA spiked in.

This clonotype is judged medium-sized. This chain's CDR3 is CASSAGLAGYNEQFF. CDR3 DNA sequence: TGCGCCAGCAGCGCCGGACTAGCGGGTTACAATGAGCAGTTCTTC. V is TRBV5-1 and J is TRBJ2-1, with 11 bases that match TRBD2. The CDR3 is 15 amino acids. CDR1 is SGHRS and CDR2 is YFSETQ in the germline V gene. Trimming at V came to 4 bases and at J to 4 bases, leaving 4 bases not matched to a gene.

At least ten counts were recorded for this clonotype. The chain has TRBV28 and TRBJ1-1, with 7 nucleotides matching TRBD1. CDR3 size: 15 residues. The ends lost 6 bases at V and 1 base at J; junction bases unmatched: 8. Germline lookup yields CDR1 MDHEN and CDR2 SYDVKM. The DNA of the CDR3 is TGTGCCAGCAGCCCCCCGGGACAGCAGAACACTGAAGCTTTCTTT. The encoded protein is CASSPPGQQNTEAFF.

The sample holds a few counts of this clonotype. This chain connects TRBV4-3 to TRBJ1-5; D is perhaps TRBD1 (5 bases). Germline CDR1 and CDR2: LGHNA and YSLEER. This CDR3 contains 15 residues. V dropped 1 base and J dropped 9 bases, with 16 bases sitting between them. In DNA form, the CDR3 reads TGCGCCAGCAGCCAAGCCGCCGGGACCTCGTGGCCCCAGCATTTT. Translating it yields CASSQAAGTSWPQHF.

This clonotype was seen at least ten times. The CDR3 sequence is CSVVGRTDDTQYF. The CDR3 nucleotides read TGCAGCGTTGTGGGCAGGACGGACGATACGCAGTATTTT. The V call is TRBV29-1, the J call TRBJ2-3, with D unresolved. Germline assignment: CDR1 SQVTM and CDR2 ANQGSEA. V lost 4 bases and J 6 bases, leaving 14 bases between the germline ends. This CDR3 is built from 13 residues.

The gene calls are TRBV20-1 and TRBJ2-7; D is unclear. Germline CDR1 reads DFQATT; CDR2 reads SNEGSKA (reference sequence). The ends were cut back, 2 bases at V and 0 bases at J, with 5 bases in the middle. The length of the CDR3 is 12 residues. The chain's CDR3 is CSARWTSYEQYF. The CDR3 nucleotides read TGCAGTGCTAGATGGACCTCCTACGAGCAGTACTTC.

This clonotype was recorded at least ten times. The chain recombines TRBV4-3 with TRBJ2-1, with D maybe TRBD2 (6 bases). CDR3 length: 15 amino acids. V shed 0 bases and J shed 5 bases, with 11 bases lying between them. Germline values: CDR1 LGHNA, CDR2 YSLEER. CDR3 DNA sequence: TGCGCCAGCAGCCAAGATGGGCTAGCGAACAATGAGCAGTTCTTC. The encoded protein is CASSQDGLANNEQFF.

This clonotype has at least ten counts. The J gene is TRBJ2-7, the V gene TRBV9; TRBD2 agrees at 10 bases. Germline assignment: CDR1 SGDLS and CDR2 YYNGEE. The junction had 12 bases not matched to a gene; V was cut back by 6 bases and J by 0 bases. The CDR3 is 17 residues long. This chain's CDR3 is CASTSNPTSGVSYEQYF. The CDR3 nucleotides read TGTGCCAGCACCTCGAACCCAACTAGCGGGGTCTCCTACGAGCAGTACTTC. Full variable domain (outside the CDR3, taken from reference TRBV9 and TRBJ2-7): DSGVTQTPKHLITATGQRVTLRCSPRSGDLSVYWYQQSLDQGLQFLIQYYNGEERAKGNILERFSAQQFPDLHSELNLSSLELGDSALYFCASTSNPTSGVSYEQYFGPGTRLTVT.

The chain combines TRBV5-1 with TRBJ2-5; the match to TRBD1 covers 8 bases. V lost 5 bases to trimming and J lost 1 base; unmatched junction nucleotides: 7. This CDR3 has 15 residues. Germline V gives CDR1 SGHRS, CDR2 YFSETQ. CDR3 in DNA: TGCGCCAGCAGTGACAGGGGCCCTTTCCAAGAGACCCAGTACTTC. This encodes CASSDRGPFQETQYF.

In this sample, this clonotype turned up many times. The chain combines TRBV27 with TRBJ2-1; D gene ambiguous. CDR1 is MNHEY and CDR2 is SMNVEV in the germline V gene (reference sequence). CDR3 length equals 13 residues. The V and J ends lost 3 bases and 9 bases respectively, with 12 bases between them. For the CDR3, the DNA is TGTGCCAGCAGTTTTGTGGTTTGGAGTGAGCAGTTCTTC. It is translated as CASSFVVWSEQFF.

There are many counts of this clonotype. This chain joins TRBV13 and TRBJ2-7; D is perhaps TRBD2 (5 bases). The V and J ends lost 6 bases and 9 bases respectively, with 15 bases between them. The CDR3 length is 12 residues. The germline V gene encodes CDR1 PRHDT and CDR2 FYEKMQ (reference sequence). DNA of the CDR3: TGTGCCAGCAGAGGATTGCCGGGATTGCAGTACTTC. Translating gives CASRGLPGLQYF.

To note about this clonotype: It may be a read error: a sequence one base away is much more abundant. The chain uses TRBV24-1 and TRBJ2-1; 16 bases align to TRBD2. The CDR3 spans 18 residues. CDR1 is KGHDR and CDR2 is SFDVKD in the germline V gene. Here the CDR3 reads CAASLPGLAGGPHNEQFF. The CDR3 DNA reads TGTGCCGCCAGCCTCCCGGGACTAGCGGGAGGGCCCCACAATGAGCAGTTCTTC.

Concerning this clonotype: A much larger clone differs by one base, so this may be a read error. This chain joins TRBV27 and TRBJ2-1; 8 bases line up with TRBD1. The CDR3 has 14 amino acids. CDR1 and CDR2 from the germline V gene are MNHEY and SMNVEV (reference sequence). This CDR3 is CASSSDRVYNEQLF. CDR3 nucleotides: TGTGCCAGCAGTTCGGACAGGGTTTACAATGAGCAGCTCTTC.

On this clonotype itself: This could be a read error, since a much larger clone is one nucleotide away. This chain links TRBV12-3 or TRBV12-4 with TRBJ2-7; D might be TRBD1 or TRBD2, each matching 5 bases. The CDR3 contains 14 residues. The CDR3 loop is CASSESGGPYGQYF. CDR3 sequence (DNA): TGTGCCAGCAGTGAGAGTGGGGGTCCCTACGGGCAGTACTTC.

Concerning this clonotype itself: A much larger clone lies one base from this, so it may be a read error. In DNA form, the CDR3 reads TGTGCCAGCAGCCCTCCTGATGTGAACACTGAAGCTTCCTTT. Its translation: CASSPPDVNTEASF. V is TRBV7-2 and J is TRBJ1-1; D is ambiguous. Per germline, CDR1 SGHTA and CDR2 FQGNSA. This CDR3 has 14 residues.

This clonotype was detected many times. The J gene is TRBJ1-2, the V gene TRBV6-5, with D hard to call. Germline CDR1 reads MNHEY; CDR2 reads SVGAGI. V shed 10 bases and J shed 0 bases, with 12 bases lying between them. This CDR3 has 13 residues. The chain's CDR3 is CAIGLASNYGYTF. Here the CDR3 DNA reads TGTGCCATCGGCTTAGCCTCTAACTATGGCTACACCTTC.